A single count supports the clone carrying this T cell receptor beta chain. CDR1 MNHEY and CDR2 SVGAGI come from the germline V gene. The V and J ends lost 2 bases and 9 bases, in that order; junction bases with no gene match: 2. The CDR3 runs to 15 residues. The sample is drawn from a study of blood T cell repertoires in COVID-19. The wider study: From the United States, Italy and Spain came samples of acute and convalescent COVID-19.

Profiling relied on immunoSEQ multiplex PCR, and the TCRdb table lists in-frame clones only, not all of them. The sample carries 70,000 to 85,000 clones, 65% to 85% recorded once. The genes are TRBV6-5 and TRBJ2-1; 15 positions agree with TRBD2. Sequenced input: peripheral blood. The source of this sequence is a man older than 75 with active or convalescent COVID-19. CDR3 in amino acids: CASSYPGLAGGEQFF. The CDR3 DNA reads TGTGCCAGCAGTTACCCGGGACTAGCGGGAGGTGAGCAGTTCTTC.